These 14 T cell receptor beta chains originate from one sample sequenced in a study of PD-1 blockade in classical Hodgkin lymphoma (TCRdb year 2020). The time point label, read with the paper, signifies: cycle 1 day 1 (C1D1), immediately before nivolumab initiation. All trial patients had relapsed after autologous stem cell transplantation, with cohorts A, B and C differing in prior brentuximab vedotin exposure. The library was generated by the immunoSEQ multiplex PCR assay. The source is immuneACCESS, and TCRdb retained only in-frame sequences with V and J called. Part of the clones is not carried over; for the studies checked, unresolved V genes explain less than half of this, and the remainder is unexplained. This sample lists about 60,000 clones; more than 75% were detected once. The ten largest clones represent over 9.5% of the sample. This specimen consisted of peripheral blood mononuclear cells (PBMCs), obtained at baseline. These receptors came from a human donor with classical Hodgkin lymphoma.

This sequence joins TRBV9 and TRBJ2-5; no reliable D call. With 0 bases removed from V and 3 bases from J, the gap between germline ends came to 21 bases. Germline V gives CDR1 SGDLS, CDR2 YYNGEE. This CDR3 contains 18 residues. As DNA, the CDR3 is TGTGCCAGCAGCGTAGGGGTTCTTGGGCCCACGACAAAAGAGACCCAGTACTTC. It encodes CASSVGVLGPTTKETQYF.

V is TRBV28 and J is TRBJ2-1, with 9 bases aligning to TRBD2. In germline, CDR1 is MDHEN, CDR2 SYDVKM. Losses at the gene ends were 2 bases for V and 5 bases for J; bases not matched to a gene: 7. The CDR3 runs to 16 residues. As DNA, the CDR3 is TGTGCCAGCAGTTTACCCCTAGCGGGACTAAACAATGAGCAGTTCTTC. Amino acids: CASSLPLAGLNNEQFF.

The V call is TRBV28, the J call TRBJ1-1, with 9 nucleotides matching TRBD1. The CDR3 is made up of 15 amino acids. The germline CDR1 and CDR2 sequences are MDHEN and SYDVKM. V shed 7 bases, J shed 4 bases, and the junction held 10 bases outside the gene matches. The CDR3 loop is CASTIGQGIGTEAFF. The CDR3 coding sequence is TGTGCCAGCACCATAGGACAGGGGATTGGCACTGAAGCTTTCTTT. The variable domain in full, completed from reference TRBV28 and TRBJ1-1, reads DVKVTQSSRYLVKRTGEKVFLECVQDMDHENMFWYRQDPGLGLRLIYFSYDVKMKEKGDIPEGYSVSREKKERFSLILESASTNQTSMYLCASTIGQGIGTEAFFGQGTRLTVV.

The chain employs TRBV5-1 and TRBJ2-1; TRBD2 aligns across 14 bases. The CDR3 length is 19 residues. Germline trimming cut 3 bases from V and 3 bases from J; bases unmatched to any gene: 11. From germline, CDR1 is SGHRS and CDR2 YFSETQ. Here the CDR3 DNA reads TGCGCCAGCAGCTCCCCCGGGACTAGCGGGAGAGGGGGCTACAATGAGCAGTTCTTC. Its translation is CASSSPGTSGRGGYNEQFF.

The CDR3 DNA is TGTGCCAGCAGTTATTACTTCGCAGGGAACGAGCAGTACTTC. Its protein product is CASSYYFAGNEQYF. V is TRBV6-5 and J is TRBJ2-7, with D possibly being TRBD1 (5 bases). CDR1 MNHEY and CDR2 SVGAGI come from the germline V gene. The CDR3 totals 14 residues. V lost 3 bases to trimming and J lost 5 bases, with 14 bases between them.

The chain uses TRBV6-5 and TRBJ1-2; no definite D call. Looked up from germline, CDR1 is MNHEY and CDR2 is SVGAGI. The CDR3 consists of 16 residues. V lost 0 bases to trimming and J lost 4 bases, with 15 bases between them. The CDR3: CASSYSPDIYPYGYTF. In DNA, the CDR3 is TGTGCCAGCAGTTACTCTCCAGACATTTACCCCTATGGCTACACCTTC.

This clone is a singleton in its sample. The V gene is TRBV4-1, the J gene TRBJ2-7; a possible D gene is TRBD1 (6 bases). The CDR3 totals 15 residues. V was pared by 1 base and J by 0 bases, with 10 bases between. Germline V gene sequence: CDR1 MGHRA, CDR2 YSYEKL. CDR3 nucleotide sequence: TGCGCCAGCAGCCAAGCCGGGACATACTCCTACGAGCAGTACTTC. The encoded protein is CASSQAGTYSYEQYF.

In this sample, this clone turned up a few times. The V and J genes are TRBV7-9 and TRBJ2-1; D ambiguous. Germline CDR1 and CDR2: SEHNR and FQNEAQ (reference sequence). There are 14 residues in the CDR3. The V end lost 4 bases, the J end lost 0 bases, and 7 bases lay between the germline ends. The CDR3 protein is CASSSGRSYNEQFF. Written as DNA, the CDR3 is TGTGCCAGCAGCTCCGGTCGCTCCTACAATGAGCAGTTCTTC. Using reference TRBV7-9 and TRBJ2-1 for the parts outside the CDR3, the full variable domain is DTGVSQNPRHKITKRGQNVTFRCDPISEHNRLYWYRQTLGQGPEFLTYFQNEAQLEKSRLLSDRFSAERPKGSFSTLEIQRTEQGDSAMYLCASSSGRSYNEQFFGPGTRLTVL.

The table lists this clone with a count of one. This chain links TRBV2 with TRBJ2-5; 12 nucleotides align to TRBD2. The CDR3 consists of 17 residues. Looked up from germline, CDR1 is SNHLY and CDR2 is FYNNEI. After removal of 5 bases from V and 7 bases from J, the junction contained 14 bases not matched to a gene. CDR3 sequence: CASSRTSGAHQDWTQYF. The DNA of the CDR3 is TGTGCCAGCAGTCGGACTAGCGGGGCCCACCAAGATTGGACCCAGTACTTC. Full variable domain (rest looked up from reference TRBV2 and TRBJ2-5): EPEVTQTPSHQVTQMGQEVILRCVPISNHLYFYWYRQILGQKVEFLVSFYNNEISEKSEIFDDQFSVERPDGSNFTLKIRSTKLEDSAMYFCASSRTSGAHQDWTQYFGPGTRLLVL.

The chain employs TRBV28 and TRBJ2-3, with TRBD1 as a possible D gene (6 bases). Trimming cost V 8 bases and J 5 bases, with 14 bases left between them. The CDR3 consists of 13 residues. CDR1 is MDHEN, CDR2 SYDVKM, per germline. For the CDR3, the DNA is TGTGCCAGCGTGGACAGTGGCAGAGATACGCAGTATTTT. Its translation is CASVDSGRDTQYF.

This chain uses TRBV14 with TRBJ2-2, with D unresolved. V lost 1 base to trimming and J lost 1 base, with 10 bases between them. This CDR3 region has 16 residues. The V gene's germline CDR1 is SGHDN and CDR2 FVKESK. The CDR3 sequence: CASSQGIALNTGELFF. The CDR3 DNA is TGTGCCAGCAGCCAAGGGATCGCCTTGAACACCGGGGAGCTGTTTTTT. Supplemented by reference TRBV14 and TRBJ2-2, the full variable domain reads EAGVTQFPSHSVIEKGQTVTLRCDPISGHDNLYWYRRVMGKEIKFLLHFVKESKQDESGMPNNRFLAERTGGTYSTLKVQPAELEDSGVYFCASSQGIALNTGELFFGEGSRLTVL.

The chain is built from TRBV6-1 and TRBJ1-6; no definite D call. Germline loops: CDR1 MNHNS, CDR2 SASEGT. V lost 2 bases and J 4 bases, leaving 6 bases between the germline ends. The length of the CDR3 is 14 residues. The CDR3, as DNA: TGTGCCAGCAGTGAATTGGTTTATAATTCACCCCTCCACTTT. Encoded protein: CASSELVYNSPLHF.

The chain uses TRBV19 and TRBJ2-7, with TRBD1 as a possible D gene (5 bases). This CDR3 is built from 17 residues. Trimming removed 2 bases at V and 3 bases at J, with 20 bases between. Germline CDR1 is LNHDA and CDR2 is SQIVND (reference sequence). The CDR3, as DNA: TGTGCCAGTAGTATAACAACAGGCCATTTCACCCACTACGAGCAGTACTTC. It translates to CASSITTGHFTHYEQYF. Variable domain in full (rest from reference TRBV19 and TRBJ2-7): DGGITQSPKYLFRKEGQNVTLSCEQNLNHDAMYWYRQDPGQGLRLIYYSQIVNDFQKGDIAEGYSVSREKKESFPLTVTSAQKNPTAFYLCASSITTGHFTHYEQYFGPGTRLTVT.

The chain employs TRBV7-8 and TRBJ2-7; TRBD1 might be the D (6 bases). Germline V CDR1 and CDR2: SGHVS, FQNEAQ. CDR3 length equals 14 residues. Deletions cut 5 bases from V and 5 bases from J, with 16 bases between. For the CDR3, the DNA is TGTGCCAGCAGCCCTGGGCAGGGGTCCCACGAGCAGTACTTC. It encodes CASSPGQGSHEQYF.